These 19 T cell receptor beta chains share one sample of origin, sequenced in a study of blood T cell repertoires in COVID-19. Data came from immunoSEQ multiplex PCR; TCRdb stores just in-frame clones and leaves some out. The table has 90,000 to 150,000 clones, 85% to 90% seen once. Sequences were obtained from peripheral blood. Every receptor here comes from a man between 65 and 85 years old with active or convalescent COVID-19.

The gene calls are TRBV27 and TRBJ2-7, with TRBD2 matching 9 bases. V dropped 2 bases and J dropped 3; count of bases not matched to a gene: 11. The length of the CDR3 is 17 residues. CDR1 and CDR2 from the germline V gene are MNHEY and SMNVEV (reference sequence). CDR3 in DNA: TGTGCCAGCAGTTTAGCCGCCGGGACTAGCTGGGGCTACGAGCAGTACTTC. The encoded protein is CASSLAAGTSWGYEQYF.

The CDR3 nucleotides read TGTGCCAGCAGTTCCGGGATTTATAACACCGGGGAGCTGTTTTTT. Translated, it gives CASSSGIYNTGELFF. The gene calls are TRBV27 and TRBJ2-2, with a possible D match to TRBD2 (5 bases). V lost 4 bases to trimming and J lost 2 bases, with 11 bases between them. Germline loops: CDR1 MNHEY, CDR2 SMNVEV (reference sequence). The CDR3 extends over 15 amino acids.

This chain connects TRBV19 to TRBJ1-1; D is possibly TRBD1 (5 bases). Per germline, CDR1 LNHDA and CDR2 SQIVND (reference sequence). The V gene lost 3 bases and the J gene lost 5 bases, with 16 bases spanning the gap. The CDR3 runs 15 residues. The CDR3 spells CASSITVGRATEAFF. In DNA form, the CDR3 reads TGTGCCAGTAGTATTACGGTCGGCAGGGCAACTGAAGCTTTCTTT.

The chain couples TRBV18 to TRBJ1-1; 8 nucleotides match TRBD1. V trimming: 4 bases; J trimming: 2 bases; junction bases outside the gene matches: 3. Germline CDR1 KGHSH, CDR2 LQKENI. The CDR3 is 14 residues long. The CDR3 DNA sequence: TGTGCCAGCTCACTGACAGGGGTTAACACTGAAGCTTTCTTT. This codes for CASSLTGVNTEAFF.

The rearrangement links TRBV19 to TRBJ2-1; 8 bases align to TRBD2. V lost 4 bases to trimming and J lost 7 bases; unmatched junction nucleotides: 12. The germline V gene has CDR1 LNHDA and CDR2 SQIVND (reference sequence). The CDR3 totals 16 residues. The CDR3 sequence is CASSTTGTGGRNEQFF. The CDR3, as DNA: TGTGCCAGTAGTACCACAGGGACGGGAGGGCGGAATGAGCAGTTCTTC. Using reference TRBV19 and TRBJ2-1 for the parts outside the CDR3, the full variable domain is DGGITQSPKYLFRKEGQNVTLSCEQNLNHDAMYWYRQDPGQGLRLIYYSQIVNDFQKGDIAEGYSVSREKKESFPLTVTSAQKNPTAFYLCASSTTGTGGRNEQFFGPGTRLTVL.

This CDR3 is CASSLQGGAYEQYF. Here the CDR3 DNA reads TGTGCCAGCAGCTTACAAGGGGGGGCCTACGAGCAGTACTTC. This rearrangement joins TRBV7-3 to TRBJ2-7; possible D gene TRBD2, 7 bases. CDR1 and CDR2 (germline): SGHTA, FQGTGA. The CDR3 runs to 14 residues. Trimming removed 2 bases at V and 2 bases at J, with 10 bases between.

The chain couples TRBV15 to TRBJ2-5; 11 nucleotides agree with TRBD2. Trimming removed 7 bases from V and 7 bases from J; junction bases left unmatched: 11. CDR3 length: 15 amino acids. CDR1 is LNHNV and CDR2 is YYDKDF in the germline V gene (reference sequence). The CDR3 loop is CATTLAGGTGPTQYF. DNA of the CDR3: TGTGCCACCACCCTAGCGGGAGGCACGGGCCCGACCCAGTACTTC.

The chain couples TRBV29-1 to TRBJ2-6, with 9 bases aligning to TRBD1. V was pared by 4 bases and J by 6 bases, with 7 bases of the junction left unmatched. CDR3 length: 15 amino acids. Germline CDR1 is SQVTM and CDR2 is ANQGSEA. CDR3 region: CSVATGTGSANVLTF. The CDR3 DNA sequence: TGCAGCGTTGCTACCGGGACAGGGTCGGCCAACGTCCTGACTTTC.

The J gene is TRBJ2-4, the V gene TRBV14; D call uncertain. The germline V gene has CDR1 SGHDN and CDR2 FVKESK. The CDR3 runs to 14 residues. The V end was cut by 6 bases, the J end by 0 bases, with 9 bases between. CDR3 amino acids: CASSRRLAKNIQYF. CDR3 in DNA: TGTGCCAGCAGTCGCAGATTAGCCAAAAACATTCAGTACTTC.

The chain couples TRBV6-5 to TRBJ1-3, with D tentatively TRBD1 (6 bases). CDR1 MNHEY and CDR2 SVGAGI come from the germline V gene. V was clipped by 3 bases and J by 0 bases, with 9 bases between them. The CDR3 contains 15 residues. The chain's CDR3 is CASSYDRSSGNTIYF. The CDR3 DNA reads TGTGCCAGCAGTTATGACAGGAGCTCTGGAAACACCATATATTTT.

The rearrangement joins TRBV2 to TRBJ1-1; 12 bases are shared with TRBD1. Germline loops: CDR1 SNHLY, CDR2 FYNNEI. The CDR3 runs to 17 residues. V lost 3 bases, J lost 0 bases, and 5 bases stayed unmatched. DNA for the CDR3: TGTGCCAGCAGTGATAGGGACAGGGGGCCCATGAACACTGAAGCTTTCTTT. This codes for CASSDRDRGPMNTEAFF. The entire variable domain, with the rest obtained from reference TRBV2 and TRBJ1-1, is as follows: EPEVTQTPSHQVTQMGQEVILRCVPISNHLYFYWYRQILGQKVEFLVSFYNNEISEKSEIFDDQFSVERPDGSNFTLKIRSTKLEDSAMYFCASSDRDRGPMNTEAFFGQGTRLTVV.

This clone was seen only a few times. This chain connects TRBV7-9 to TRBJ2-2; D remains unclear. Germline-derived CDR1 and CDR2 are SEHNR and FQNEAQ (reference sequence). The CDR3 contains 14 residues. Trimming removed 2 bases from V and 6 bases from J, with 10 bases in between. CDR3 DNA: TGTGCCAGCAGCTTAAGTCAGGTTGCCGGGGAGCTGTTTTTT. Protein sequence: CASSLSQVAGELFF.

The CDR3: CASSQPTGEREKLFF. DNA for the CDR3: TGTGCCAGCAGCCAGCCGACAGGGGAACGGGAAAAACTGTTTTTT. The chain carries TRBV3-1 (or the pseudogene TRBV3-2) and TRBJ1-4; 8 bases map to TRBD1. The germline CDR1 and CDR2 sequences are LGHDT and YNNKEL (reference sequence). The CDR3 has 15 residues. V was pared by 3 bases and J by 8 bases, with 8 bases of the junction left unmatched.

CDR3 amino acids: CASSLRTPGNTIYF. The CDR3 coding sequence is TGTGCCAGCAGTTTACGGACACCCGGAAACACCATATATTTT. This chain uses TRBV28 with TRBJ1-3; the D gene is possibly TRBD1 (5 bases). Trimming shortened V by 2 bases and J by 4 bases, and 9 bases separated the two germline ends. This CDR3 has 14 residues. The germline CDR1 and CDR2 sequences are MDHEN and SYDVKM.

The chain recombines TRBV7-8 with TRBJ2-5; TRBD1 aligns across 10 bases. V shed 5 bases and J 1 base; nucleotides not matched to a gene: 16. CDR3 size: 19 residues. The germline CDR1 and CDR2 sequences are SGHVS and FQNEAQ. This CDR3 is CASSARYPGTGEGQETQYF. CDR3 coding DNA: TGTGCCAGCAGCGCGCGCTACCCAGGGACAGGGGAAGGCCAAGAGACCCAGTACTTC. Drawing the rest from reference TRBV7-8 and TRBJ2-5, the complete variable domain is GAGVSQSPRYKVAKRGQDVALRCDPISGHVSLFWYQQALGQGPEFLTYFQNEAQLDKSGLPSDRFFAERPEGSVSTLKIQRTQQEDSAVYLCASSARYPGTGEGQETQYFGPGTRLLVL.

This clone was counted only a few times. This chain uses TRBV12-3 or TRBV12-4 with TRBJ2-5, with D perhaps TRBD2 (6 bases). This CDR3 spans 13 amino acids. Trimming left V 7 bases short and J 3 bases short, with 12 bases between. The CDR3 nucleotides read TGTGCCAGCACCTGGGGCGGGAAAGAGACCCAGTACTTC. It is translated as CASTWGGKETQYF.

V is TRBV6-5 and J is TRBJ2-3; weak D call: TRBD2 (6 bases). Germline CDR1 is MNHEY and CDR2 is SVGAGI. This CDR3 spans 14 amino acids. Trimming stripped 4 bases from V and 0 bases from J, with 8 bases between. The CDR3 DNA is TGTGCCAGCAGTTGGGACTCGAGCACAGATACGCAGTATTTT. This translates into CASSWDSSTDTQYF.

The chain recombines TRBV10-3 with TRBJ1-2, with D unresolved. The CDR3 consists of 13 residues. The ends were cut back, 2 bases at V and 4 bases at J, with 8 bases in the middle. Germline assignment: CDR1 ENHRY and CDR2 SYGVKD. The CDR3 is CAISEAGSYGYTF. CDR3 DNA sequence: TGTGCCATCAGTGAGGCAGGCTCCTATGGCTACACCTTC.

This clone appeared once. The rearrangement joins TRBV28 to TRBJ2-3; 7 nucleotides line up with TRBD2. Germline CDR1 is MDHEN and CDR2 is SYDVKM. The CDR3 is 15 amino acids. The junction had 9 bases not matched to a gene; V was cut back by 5 bases and J by 4 bases. CDR3 DNA sequence: TGTGCCAGCAGTCCTATCTCGGGGGGTGCAGATACGCAGTATTTT. The encoded protein is CASSPISGGADTQYF.